The 23 T cell receptor beta chains reported below all come from one sample, sequenced in a study of T cell responses to AZD1222 COVID-19 vaccine. The assay was immunoSEQ multiplex PCR, and TCRdb's table has in-frame clones only and misses some. The profile shows approximately 170,000 clones, 80% to 95% of them singletons. The starting material was peripheral blood, obtained on day 0 of AZD1222 vaccination. Receptors were obtained from an adult in good health.

The V gene is TRBV10-2, the J gene TRBJ2-1, with D unclear. In germline, CDR1 is WSHSY, CDR2 SAAADI. The V end was cut by 2 bases, the J end by 0 bases, with 5 bases between. This CDR3 is 14 amino acids long. The CDR3 DNA sequence: TGCGCCAGCAGTGAGAGAGGCTCCTACAATGAGCAGTTCTTC. The encoded protein is CASSERGSYNEQFF.

The rearrangement uses TRBV5-1 and TRBJ1-1, with 8 bases aligning to TRBD1. Germline CDR1 is SGHRS and CDR2 is YFSETQ. CDR3 size: 12 residues. J gave up 8 bases and V 3 bases, and 3 bases lay outside the gene matches. CDR3 sequence: CASSSTGVEAFF. CDR3 sequence (DNA): TGCGCCAGCAGCTCGACAGGGGTCGAAGCTTTCTTT.

The rearrangement joins TRBV18 to TRBJ2-5; 8 bases align to TRBD1. The V gene end was trimmed by 1 base and the J gene end by 1 base; junction bases not matched to a gene: 5. Germline-derived CDR1 and CDR2 are KGHSH and LQKENI. The CDR3 is made up of 16 amino acids. Written as DNA, the CDR3 is TGTGCCAGCTCACCACGACGCACAGGGGGCCAAGAGACCCAGTACTTC. Translating gives CASSPRRTGGQETQYF. Supplemented by reference TRBV18 and TRBJ2-5, the full variable domain reads NAGVMQNPRHLVRRRGQEARLRCSPMKGHSHVYWYRQLPEEGLKFMVYLQKENIIDESGMPKERFSAEFPKEGPSILRIQQVVRGDSAAYFCASSPRRTGGQETQYFGPGTRLLVL.

The chain uses TRBV2 and TRBJ2-7; D not certain. The CDR3 spans 14 residues. The germline CDR1 and CDR2 sequences are SNHLY and FYNNEI. Trimming took 6 bases from V and 0 from J, leaving 12 bases between them. The CDR3 nucleotides are TGTGCCAGCAGCCCGGACGTTAGCTCCTACGAGCAGTACTTC. Translating gives CASSPDVSSYEQYF.

The chain joins TRBV18 to TRBJ1-1, with TRBD1 as a possible D gene (5 bases). This CDR3 is built from 14 residues. Germline values: CDR1 KGHSH, CDR2 LQKENI. Trimming removed 3 bases from V and 1 base from J, with 9 bases in between. The CDR3 region is CASSPITGNTEAFF. The CDR3 DNA follows: TGTGCCAGCTCACCCATTACAGGGAACACTGAAGCTTTCTTT.

The V call is TRBV10-3, the J call TRBJ2-7; the D gene is possibly TRBD2 (6 bases). From germline, CDR1 is ENHRY and CDR2 SYGVKD. The ends were cut back, 3 bases at V and 3 bases at J, with 6 bases in the middle. CDR3 length: 12 amino acids. DNA for the CDR3: TGTGCCATCAGTGATAGCGGCTACGAGCAGTACTTC. Translation: CAISDSGYEQYF.

The V and J genes are TRBV18 and TRBJ2-7; 7 nucleotides match TRBD1. The V segment lost 6 bases and the J segment 4 bases; nucleotides outside the gene matches: 9. From germline, CDR1 is KGHSH and CDR2 LQKENI. This CDR3 region has 14 residues. The DNA of the CDR3 is TGTGCCAGCTCCCTCACGGGACAGTGGTACGAGCAGTACTTC. Translation: CASSLTGQWYEQYF.

The table lists this clone with a count of one. The genes are TRBV27 and TRBJ2-1; the D is unclear. The CDR3 totals 13 residues. Germline V gene data show CDR1 as MNHEY and CDR2 as SMNVEV (reference sequence). V was shortened by 2 bases and J by 4 bases, with 6 bases between the two germline ends. CDR3 nucleotide sequence: TGTGCCAGCAGTTTACAGGCTTACAATGAGCAGTTCTTC. It encodes CASSLQAYNEQFF.

V gene TRBV18 combines with J gene TRBJ1-2; D is perhaps TRBD1 (5 bases). V lost 0 bases to trimming and J lost 8 bases, with 7 bases between them. Germline V gives CDR1 KGHSH, CDR2 LQKENI. This CDR3 spans 12 amino acids. This CDR3 is CASSPPQGGYTF. Here the CDR3 DNA reads TGTGCCAGCTCACCACCGCAGGGCGGCTACACCTTC.

The V and J genes are TRBV7-3 and TRBJ2-7; D is perhaps TRBD2 (6 bases). The germline CDR1 and CDR2 sequences are SGHTA and FQGTGA. The CDR3 contains 13 residues. The V and J ends lost 5 bases and 9 bases respectively, with 17 bases between them. The CDR3 spells CASSSTSNLPQYF. CDR3 DNA sequence: TGTGCCAGCAGCAGCACTAGCAACCTCCCGCAGTACTTC.

The chain carries TRBV5-4 and TRBJ2-1; 9 positions agree with TRBD1. The CDR3 runs to 14 residues. CDR1 and CDR2 from the germline V gene are SGHNT and YYREEE (reference sequence). V shed 4 bases, J shed 9 bases, and the junction held 8 bases outside the gene matches. The CDR3 sequence: CASSKTQTGGEQFF. The CDR3 DNA reads TGTGCCAGCAGCAAGACCCAGACAGGGGGTGAGCAGTTCTTC.

This chain connects TRBV27 to TRBJ2-7; 15 bases fit TRBD2. This CDR3 is built from 17 residues. With 7 bases clipped from V and 6 bases from J, the junction kept 13 bases outside the gene matches. The germline gives CDR1 MNHEY, CDR2 SMNVEV (reference sequence). The CDR3 DNA reads TGTGCCAGCAATGGACTGGGACTAGCGGGAGGATTCTCCGAGCAGTACTTC. It codes for CASNGLGLAGGFSEQYF.

V and J are TRBV11-2 and TRBJ1-6, with D unclear. CDR3 size: 15 residues. Germline V gene data show CDR1 as SGHAT and CDR2 as FQNNGV. Trimming left V 1 base short and J 3 bases short, with 7 bases between. The CDR3 region has the DNA TGTGCCAGCAGCTTAGGACCCGACTATAATTCACCCCTCCACTTT. Encoded protein: CASSLGPDYNSPLHF.

The sample holds a few counts of this clone. The rearrangement uses TRBV18 and TRBJ2-7; D is unclear. There are 13 residues in the CDR3. Germline V gives CDR1 KGHSH, CDR2 LQKENI. V was cut by 1 base and J by 5 bases, with 9 bases left in between. The CDR3 DNA sequence: TGTGCCAGCTCACCACAATCCATACACGAGCAGTACTTC. Amino acids: CASSPQSIHEQYF.

The J gene is TRBJ1-2, the V gene TRBV20-1; 7 bases align to TRBD1. The germline V gene encodes CDR1 DFQATT and CDR2 SNEGSKA (reference sequence). V dropped 3 bases and J dropped 5; count of bases not matched to a gene: 6. The CDR3 has 13 amino acids. CDR3 in DNA: TGCAGTGCTAGTGTCGCAGGGGGGTATGGCTACACCTTC. Translated: CSASVAGGYGYTF.

The V call is TRBV6-5, the J call TRBJ2-1; TRBD2 is a possible D gene (5 bases). Germline V gene data show CDR1 as MNHEY and CDR2 as SVGAGI. V was clipped by 8 bases and J by 3 bases, with 17 bases between them. The CDR3 is 15 residues long. CDR3 residues: CASGGRATHYNEQFF. In nucleotides, the CDR3 is TGTGCCAGCGGAGGACGAGCTACGCACTACAATGAGCAGTTCTTC.

The chain joins TRBV4-1 to TRBJ1-2; a weak D match, TRBD1 (5 bases). CDR3 length equals 15 residues. The V gene lost 1 base and the J gene lost 5 bases, with 14 bases spanning the gap. Per the germline V gene, CDR1 is MGHRA and CDR2 is YSYEKL. The CDR3 coding sequence is TGCGCCAGCAGCCAAGCGGCAGGGATACCGTATGGCTACACCTTC. This gives the protein CASSQAAGIPYGYTF.

V is TRBV7-2 and J is TRBJ2-5, with D tentatively TRBD1 or TRBD2 (5 bases each). The CDR3 runs to 17 residues. Between the trimmed V and J ends, which lost 5 bases and 4 bases, there was a span of 23 bases. Per the germline V gene, CDR1 is SGHTA and CDR2 is FQGNSA. This CDR3 is CASSPSEGQGPRETQYF. The CDR3 coding sequence is TGTGCCAGCAGCCCCTCCGAGGGGCAGGGACCCAGAGAGACCCAGTACTTC. The full variable domain, rest sourced from reference TRBV7-2 and TRBJ2-5, is GAGVSQSPSNKVTEKGKDVELRCDPISGHTALYWYRQSLGQGLEFLIYFQGNSAPDKSGLPSDRFSAERTGGSVSTLTIQRTQQEDSAVYLCASSPSEGQGPRETQYFGPGTRLLVL.

The genes are TRBV9 and TRBJ1-6; D is perhaps TRBD1 (6 bases). The germline CDR1 and CDR2 sequences are SGDLS and YYNGEE. CDR3 length equals 20 residues. Trimming shortened V by 0 bases and J by 3 bases, and 22 bases separated the two germline ends. CDR3 nucleotides: TGTGCCAGCAGCGTAGGTTACAGGGTGGGGCCGGGGGTCTATAATTCACCCCTCCACTTT. Amino acids: CASSVGYRVGPGVYNSPLHF.

This sequence joins TRBV29-1 and TRBJ1-1; no reliable D call. Germline-derived CDR1 and CDR2 are SQVTM and ANQGSEA. The length of the CDR3 is 14 residues. V lost 0 bases and J lost 2, with 10 bases in between. CDR3 sequence (DNA): TGCAGCGTTGAAGAGTCCGGGCGAAACACTGAAGCTTTCTTT. Protein: CSVEESGRNTEAFF.

J is TRBJ1-2 and V is TRBV7-9; no definite D call. With 2 bases removed from V and 6 bases from J, the gap between germline ends came to 4 bases. CDR3 length: 11 residues. Germline assignment: CDR1 SEHNR and CDR2 FQNEAQ (reference sequence). CDR3 region: CASSLYDGYTF. The CDR3 DNA follows: TGTGCCAGCAGCTTATACGATGGCTACACCTTC.

The chain uses TRBV7-6 and TRBJ1-5, with D hard to call. The germline V gene encodes CDR1 SGHVS and CDR2 FNYEAQ. This CDR3 contains 14 residues. V shed 6 bases and J shed 1 base, with 10 bases lying between them. Here the CDR3 reads CASSRLGSNQPQHF. CDR3 DNA: TGTGCCAGCAGTCGACTGGGCAGCAATCAGCCCCAGCATTTT.

J is TRBJ1-2 and V is TRBV19, with D unresolved. The CDR3 extends over 15 amino acids. Deletions cut 2 bases from V and 0 bases from J, with 10 bases between. Germline V gene lookup returns CDR1 LNHDA and CDR2 SQIVND (reference sequence). CDR3 sequence reads: CASSISQVSNYGYTF. The CDR3 DNA is TGTGCCAGTAGTATATCCCAGGTCTCTAACTATGGCTACACCTTC.